The rows below give T cell receptor beta chains drawn from one sample of a study of T cells in Graves' hyperthyroidism and ophthalmopathy. TCRdb reprocessed the multiplex PCR reads with MiXCR, giving one entry per CDR3 protein. The sample holds 400,000 to 600,000 distinct CDR3 sequences, around 20% seen once. The sample was blood. The receptors stem from a man between 18 and 35 years old with Graves' hyperthyroidism. Both conserved end residues are part of each CDR3. The D gene is left open where the match is weak. Expanded clones get a size class; other rows say once, few or many, or leave the size out.

clone_size j_call d_call v_call cdr3_aa cdr3_nt
- TRBJ2-2 TRBD1 TRBV5-1 CASSRFGTGFTGELFF TGCGCCAGCAGCCGTTTCGGGACAGGGTTCACCGGGGAGCTGTTTTTT
few TRBJ1-6 - TRBV5-5 CASSPGTDFSPLHF TGTGCCAGCAGCCCTGGGACGGACTTCTCACCCCTCCACTTT
- TRBJ1-2 - TRBV24-1 CATSDFRDYGYTF TGTGCCACCAGTGATTTTAGGGATTATGGCTACACCTTC
- TRBJ2-5 - TRBV29-1 CSVDSGLETQYF TGCAGCGTTGATTCAGGGCTCGAGACCCAGTACTTC
many TRBJ1-2 - TRBV19 CASKRGGYTF TGTGCCAGTAAGAGGGGAGGCTACACCTTC
many TRBJ1-1 - TRBV5-1 CASSLGSLNTEAFF TGCGCCAGCAGCTTGGGGAGTTTGAACACTGAAGCTTTCTTT
many TRBJ2-2 - TRBV6-2/TRBV6-3 CASRPTRGNTGELFF TGTGCCAGCAGACCGACGCGGGGAAACACCGGGGAGCTGTTTTTT
- TRBJ1-5 - TRBV30 CAWRLSGGGATQHF TGTGCCTGGAGATTGAGCGGGGGGGGAGCAACCCAGCATTTT
- TRBJ1-3 - TRBV5-1 CASSVGPGGNTIYF TGCGCCAGCAGCGTGGGACCGGGGGGAAACACCATATATTTT
- TRBJ2-7 - TRBV2 CASSSAIRYDQYF TGTGCCAGCAGTTCCGCGATAAGGTACGATCAGTACTTC
- TRBJ2-7 - TRBV28 CASILQWDEQYF TGTGCCAGCATTCTACAGTGGGACGAGCAGTACTTC
few TRBJ1-2 - TRBV20-1 CSARDQGHRVYGYTF TGCAGTGCTAGAGATCAGGGACATCGGGTTTATGGCTACACCTTC
many TRBJ2-5 - TRBV12-3/TRBV12-4 CASSKSRAPLLRETQYF TGTGCCAGCAGTAAATCACGGGCTCCCTTACTTCGGGAGACCCAGTACTTC
many TRBJ2-2 - TRBV6-2/TRBV6-3 CASSYRAGANTGELFF TGTGCCAGCAGTTACAGGGCGGGTGCGAACACCGGGGAGCTGTTTTTT
many TRBJ2-7 - TRBV27 CASSPGRGLYEQYF TGTGCCAGCAGTCCGGGCAGGGGCCTCTACGAGCAGTACTTC
- TRBJ1-1 TRBD1 TRBV30 CAWSVWDRFVNTEAFF TGTGCCTGGAGTGTGTGGGACAGGTTCGTAAACACTGAAGCTTTCTTT
many TRBJ1-5 - TRBV7-2 CASSLRRVRQPQHF TGTGCCAGCAGCTTAAGGAGGGTTCGCCAGCCCCAGCATTTT
many TRBJ1-2 TRBD1 TRBV27 CASRGQTGGYGYTF TGTGCCAGCAGAGGACAGACAGGGGGATATGGCTACACCTTC
many TRBJ1-1 - TRBV6-1 CASSQQGRTEAFF TGTGCCAGCAGTCAACAGGGTAGGACTGAAGCTTTCTTT
- TRBJ2-7 - TRBV27 CASSFSPGQARIEQYF TGTGCCAGCAGTTTTTCCCCCGGCCAGGCCCGGATCGAGCAGTACTTC
few TRBJ2-2 TRBD1 TRBV30 CAWSIQGALTGELFF TGTGCCTGGAGTATACAGGGGGCTCTTACCGGGGAGCTGTTTTTT
many TRBJ1-2 TRBD1 TRBV30 CAWRQGAPGYTF TGTGCCTGGAGGCAGGGGGCCCCTGGCTACACCTTC